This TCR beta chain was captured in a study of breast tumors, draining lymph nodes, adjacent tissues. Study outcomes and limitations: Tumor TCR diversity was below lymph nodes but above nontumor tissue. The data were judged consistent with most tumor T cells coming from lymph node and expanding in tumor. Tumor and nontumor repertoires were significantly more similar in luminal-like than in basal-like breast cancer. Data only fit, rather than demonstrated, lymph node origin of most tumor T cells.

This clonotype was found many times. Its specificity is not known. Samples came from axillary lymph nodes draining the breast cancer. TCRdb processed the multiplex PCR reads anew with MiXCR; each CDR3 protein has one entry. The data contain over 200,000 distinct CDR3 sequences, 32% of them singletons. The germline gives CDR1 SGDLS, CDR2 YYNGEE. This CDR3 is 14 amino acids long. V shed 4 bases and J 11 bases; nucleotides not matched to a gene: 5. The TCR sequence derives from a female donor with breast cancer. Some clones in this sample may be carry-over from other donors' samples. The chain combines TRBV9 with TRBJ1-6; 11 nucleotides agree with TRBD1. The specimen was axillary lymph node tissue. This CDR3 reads CASSSDRGRTPLHF. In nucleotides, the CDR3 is TGTGCCAGCAGCTCGGACAGGGGGCGTACACCCCTCCACTTT.